This TCR beta chain was recovered during a study of blood T cell repertoires in COVID-19. The overall study: Sample material is recorded as cDNA or gDNA derived from T cells, B-cell-depleted T cells, or PBMCs.

Some clones are missing from TCRdb's copy, which holds only in-frame ones; the method was immunoSEQ multiplex PCR. The data contain about 83,000 clones, approximately 90% of them seen just once; the ten biggest clones take up about 3%. The origin of this receptor is a woman in her forties or fifties with active or convalescent COVID-19. The sample comprised peripheral blood.

This CDR3 reads CASSHCTGSFNQPQHF. DNA of the CDR3: TGTGCCAGCAGCCACTGCACGGGATCATTTAATCAGCCCCAGCATTTT. The chain combines TRBV3-1 (or the pseudogene TRBV3-2) with TRBJ1-5; D is unclear. The CDR3 sequence is 16 residues long. With 3 bases removed from V and 4 bases from J, the gap between germline ends came to 16 bases. CDR1 is LGHDT and CDR2 is YNNKEL in the germline V gene (reference sequence).